A selection of T cell receptor beta chains follows, all from one sample in a study of chemoradiotherapy in HPV16-positive cancers. Here immunoSEQ multiplex PCR was the method, and the copy in TCRdb shows in-frame clones only, minus some. This repertoire shows approximately 2,000 clones, around 89% found once; its top ten account for around 5%. The sequenced sample was tumor tissue, obtained from a patient who underwent chemoradiotherapy. The receptors here all came from a human donor with HPV-associated anogenital cancer. The CDR3 runs from the conserved cysteine through the conserved F or W. D genes are given only for firm matches. Rows may omit the clone size; those that give it use once, few, many or a size class.

d_gene,abundance,v_gene,j_gene,CDR3nt,CDR3aa
.,.,TRBV7-9,TRBJ2-2,TGTGCCAGCACCCTCGGCTGGGGCACCGGGGAGCTGTTTTTT,CASTLGWGTGELFF
TRBD1,.,TRBV7-9,TRBJ2-4,TGTGCCAGCAGCACAGGGGGGACAGGGCCCAGGCCCTCGCACTTC,CASSTGGTGPRPSHF
.,.,TRBV6-6,TRBJ1-2,TGTGCCAGCAGTTACGAGGGAATGAACTATGGCTACACCTTC,CASSYEGMNYGYTF
.,once,TRBV7-2,TRBJ1-1,TGTGCCAGCAGCCCACGATCAGGGGATGGAACTGAAGCTTTCTTT,CASSPRSGDGTEAFF
.,.,TRBV7-9,TRBJ2-5,TGTGCCAGCAGCTTAGGGTCAGAGACCCAGTACTTC,CASSLGSETQYF
TRBD1,.,TRBV28,TRBJ1-5,TGTGCCAGCAGTTTACCGGGACAGGGGAGGGGGCCCCAGCATTTT,CASSLPGQGRGPQHF
.,.,TRBV30,TRBJ2-2,TGTGCCTGGAGTGAGGGAACCGGGGAGCTGTTTTTT,CAWSEGTGELFF
.,.,TRBV4-1,TRBJ2-2,TGCGCCAGCAGCGGAATCGAGGGGTCCGGTTTAACCGGGGAGCTGTTTTTT,CASSGIEGSGLTGELFF
.,.,TRBV7-9,TRBJ2-1,TGTGCCAGCAGCTTATCCGAGTTCTCCTACAATGAGCAGTTCTTC,CASSLSEFSYNEQFF
.,.,TRBV18,TRBJ1-3,TGTGCCAGCTCACCAGGATCAGGGGCTGGAAACACCATATATTTT,CASSPGSGAGNTIYF
TRBD1,.,TRBV7-7,TRBJ2-5,TGTGCTAGCAGCAAGGGGGGACAGGGAGAGACCCAGTACTTC,CASSKGGQGETQYF
.,.,TRBV6-6,TRBJ2-7,TGTGCCAGCAGCGCCGCCGAGGACAGTTCCTACGAGCAGTACTTC,CASSAAEDSSYEQYF
TRBD2,.,TRBV11-3,TRBJ2-2,TGTGCCAGCAGCCCCTCTAGCGGGGGGGCCCCCGGGGAGCTGTTTTTT,CASSPSSGGAPGELFF
.,.,TRBV19,TRBJ1-4,TGTGCCAGTAGACCTTTGGGGGAAAAACTGTTTTTT,CASRPLGEKLFF
.,.,TRBV7-9,TRBJ1-5,TGTGCCAGCAGCCACCAACATAGTTCCCAGCCCCAGCATTTT,CASSHQHSSQPQHF
.,.,TRBV28,TRBJ2-3,TGTGCCAGCAGTTGGGGCCTTGGGTATGGTTTCACAGATACGCAGTATTTT,CASSWGLGYGFTDTQYF
TRBD1,.,TRBV14,TRBJ2-7,TGTGCCAGCAGCGAAACAGGGGGAGTCTACGAGCAGTACTTC,CASSETGGVYEQYF
.,.,TRBV9,TRBJ2-5,TGTGCCAGCAGCGCCTCGGGCGGGGCAGAGACCCAGTACTTC,CASSASGGAETQYF
.,.,TRBV7-8,TRBJ2-4,TGTGCCAGCAGCCTACGACTTGCAGCCGGATCAGCCAAAAACATTCAGTACTTC,CASSLRLAAGSAKNIQYF
TRBD1,.,TRBV9,TRBJ1-4,TGTGCCAGCAGTGAGACAGGGGGCAGAGAAAAACTGTTTTTT,CASSETGGREKLFF
TRBD1,once,TRBV29-1,TRBJ1-1,TGCAGCGGGAAACAGGGGGAAGGGACTGAAGCTTTCTTT,CSGKQGEGTEAFF
.,.,TRBV7-3,TRBJ2-5,TGTGCCAGCAGCCGTACAGGGATGGAGACCCAGTACTTC,CASSRTGMETQYF
.,.,TRBV14,TRBJ2-2,TGTGCCAGCAGCCCATTTATCGGGACTGGCGGCGGGGAGCTGTTTTTT,CASSPFIGTGGGELFF
.,once,TRBV2,TRBJ2-6,TGTGCCAGCAATACCATCTCTGGGGCCAACGTCCTGACTTTC,CASNTISGANVLTF
.,.,TRBV7-3,TRBJ2-6,TGTGCCAGCAGCTTGTGGGCCCTCTCTGGGGCCAACGTCCTGACTTTC,CASSLWALSGANVLTF
.,.,TRBV7-9,TRBJ2-1,TGTGCCAGCAGCTTTACGGGGTGGACGTTCTTC,CASSFTGWTFF
TRBD1,.,TRBV5-4,TRBJ2-3,TGTGCCAGCAGCCTTTATCCTACAGGGACAGCGGATACGCAGTATTTT,CASSLYPTGTADTQYF
TRBD1,.,TRBV7-8,TRBJ1-2,TGTGCCAGCAGCCCCGGGACAGGATTGTGGAGCTACACCTTC,CASSPGTGLWSYTF